This T cell receptor beta chain was observed in a study of blood T cell repertoires in COVID-19. Sequenced by immunoSEQ multiplex PCR; TCRdb stores in-frame clones only, minus some. The sample contains 200,000 or so clones, about 93% of which appear only once. Seattle's cohort entered during active infection and was followed longitudinally. The V end lost 3 bases, the J end lost 0 bases, and 11 bases lay between the germline ends. Per germline, CDR1 SGHVS and CDR2 FNYEAQ. The CDR3 has 15 amino acids. This clonotype was obtained from a man between 60 and 70 years old with COVID-19, enrolled during active disease. The rearrangement joins TRBV7-6 to TRBJ1-1; possible D gene TRBD1, 5 bases. Sequences were obtained from peripheral blood. CDR3 coding DNA: TGTGCCAGCAGCTTTCCTCAGGGCGTGAACACTGAAGCTTTCTTT. It translates to CASSFPQGVNTEAFF.